Each of the 30 T cell receptor beta chains below was sequenced from the same sample in a study of cytomegalovirus exposure and HLA in healthy donors. Here immunoSEQ multiplex PCR was the method, and the copy in TCRdb shows in-frame clones only, minus some. The profile covers 90,000 to 150,000 clones, with about 91% appearing a single time and around 1.9% taken by the ten largest. The specimen sequenced was PBMCs. The source of these receptors is a man aged 18 to 29 in good health and CMV-seronegative.

The genes are TRBV28 and TRBJ1-4; maybe TRBD1 (5 bases). The CDR3 spans 13 residues. The V gene's germline CDR1 is MDHEN and CDR2 SYDVKM. Trimming stripped 2 bases from V and 8 bases from J, with 9 bases between. This chain's CDR3 is CASSLIRAEKLFF. The CDR3 coding sequence is TGTGCCAGCAGTTTAATCAGGGCCGAAAAACTGTTTTTT.

The CDR3 nucleotides read TGTGCCAGCAGTGAAACCCGGACAGGGTGGTCCTACGAGCAGTACTTC. This codes for CASSETRTGWSYEQYF. The rearrangement joins TRBV6-1 to TRBJ2-7, with 8 bases identical to TRBD1. The V segment lost 2 bases and the J segment 1 base; nucleotides outside the gene matches: 7. The CDR3 runs 16 residues. Germline CDR1 is MNHNS and CDR2 is SASEGT.

The chain couples TRBV6-5 to TRBJ1-1; TRBD1 is a possible D gene (6 bases). The CDR3 has 14 amino acids. Germline CDR1 is MNHEY and CDR2 is SVGAGI. Trimming removed 6 bases from V and 8 bases from J, with 19 bases in between. CDR3 sequence reads: CASSPGGERKEAFF. DNA for the CDR3: TGTGCCAGCAGCCCGGGGGGCGAGCGAAAAGAAGCTTTCTTT.

The V call is TRBV7-9, the J call TRBJ2-3; 9 nucleotides agree with TRBD1. V shed 5 bases, J shed 0 bases, and the junction held 6 bases outside the gene matches. CDR3 length equals 16 residues. The V gene's germline CDR1 is SEHNR and CDR2 FQNEAQ (reference sequence). The CDR3 spells CASSPTGGPSTDTQYF. In nucleotides, the CDR3 is TGTGCCAGCAGCCCGACAGGGGGACCTAGCACAGATACGCAGTATTTT.

The chain has TRBV27 and TRBJ1-6; D gene ambiguous. In germline, CDR1 is MNHEY, CDR2 SMNVEV (reference sequence). V was pared by 4 bases and J by 7 bases, with 8 bases between. The length of the CDR3 is 13 residues. Here the CDR3 DNA reads TGTGCCAGCAGTTCGCGTGAGAATTCACCCCTCCACTTT. This translates into CASSSRENSPLHF.

This sequence joins TRBV5-3 and TRBJ2-5; TRBD1 might be the D (6 bases). TRBV5-3 is annotated as an ORF whose role is uncertain. This CDR3 has 15 amino acids. V was shortened by 6 bases and J by 2 bases, with 17 bases between the two germline ends. The CDR3 bases are TGTGCCAGAAAAAGCACCAGGGGATCACAAGAGACCCAGTACTTC. This encodes CARKSTRGSQETQYF.

V and J are TRBV7-9 and TRBJ1-5; D unresolved. Between the trimmed V and J ends, which lost 1 base and 0 bases, there was a span of 16 bases. Germline V gene sequence: CDR1 SEHNR, CDR2 FQNEAQ (reference sequence). The CDR3 length is 18 residues. The CDR3 loop is CASSLDPTGGNSNQPQHF. In nucleotides, the CDR3 is TGTGCCAGCAGCTTAGACCCCACGGGAGGGAATAGCAATCAGCCCCAGCATTTT.

The rearrangement uses TRBV5-6 and TRBJ1-2, with 7 bases aligning to TRBD1. This CDR3 is 15 amino acids long. Germline trimming cut 0 bases from V and 2 bases from J; bases unmatched to any gene: 4. CDR1 is SGHDT, CDR2 YYEEEE, per germline. CDR3 bases: TGTGCCAGCAGCTTGGCCAGGACAGGAAACTATGGCTACACCTTC. It translates to CASSLARTGNYGYTF.

The rearrangement joins TRBV5-1 to TRBJ2-7, with D perhaps TRBD2 (6 bases). V lost 0 bases to trimming and J lost 0 bases, with 10 bases between them. The CDR3 has 15 amino acids. The germline gives CDR1 SGHRS, CDR2 YFSETQ. The CDR3 spells CASSLGREVSYEQYF. The DNA of the CDR3 is TGCGCCAGCAGCTTGGGTAGGGAGGTCTCCTACGAGCAGTACTTC.

The gene calls are TRBV5-1 and TRBJ2-5; a possible D gene is TRBD2 (5 bases). CDR1 is SGHRS and CDR2 is YFSETQ in the germline V gene. Trimming stripped 5 bases from V and 0 bases from J, with 8 bases between. The CDR3 runs 13 residues. The CDR3 nucleotides are TGCGCCAGCAGTTGGCGGGACCAAGAGACCCAGTACTTC. Amino acids: CASSWRDQETQYF.

The gene calls are TRBV5-5 and TRBJ2-7; D is unresolved. The CDR3 sequence is 13 residues long. Germline V CDR1 and CDR2: SGHKS, YYEKEE (reference sequence). V lost 5 bases and J lost 3, with 12 bases in between. CDR3 sequence (DNA): TGTGCCAGCAGAAATTCCGGGTTCTACGAGCAGTACTTC. It is translated as CASRNSGFYEQYF.

This clone was recorded a few times. The V gene is TRBV5-1, the J gene TRBJ1-3; TRBD1 might be the D (6 bases). CDR1 is SGHRS and CDR2 is YFSETQ in the germline V gene. The V end lost 3 bases, the J end lost 3 bases, and 16 bases lay between the germline ends. The CDR3 is 16 amino acids. CDR3 in amino acids: CASSSAGVLGGNTIYF. DNA of the CDR3: TGCGCCAGCAGCTCCGCAGGGGTTTTAGGTGGAAACACCATATATTTT.

The chain is built from TRBV2 and TRBJ2-2; TRBD2 agrees at 8 bases. This CDR3 has 14 residues. CDR1 is SNHLY, CDR2 FYNNEI, per germline. Trimming cost V 7 bases and J 5 bases; bases outside gene matches: 6. The CDR3 is CASIGTRRTGELFF. Written as DNA, the CDR3 is TGTGCCAGCATTGGGACTAGGAGAACCGGGGAGCTGTTTTTT.

The rearrangement uses TRBV6-5 and TRBJ1-3, with a tentative D call TRBD1 (5 bases). This CDR3 spans 14 amino acids. Germline V gives CDR1 MNHEY, CDR2 SVGAGI. The V gene lost 2 bases and the J gene lost 7 bases, with 12 bases spanning the gap. The CDR3 loop is CASSYAQEKNTIYF. The CDR3, as DNA: TGTGCCAGCAGTTACGCACAGGAGAAGAACACCATATATTTT.

The rearrangement joins TRBV19 to TRBJ2-7; the match to TRBD1 covers 10 bases. J lost 5 bases, V lost 4 bases, and 8 bases had no gene match. Germline V gene lookup returns CDR1 LNHDA and CDR2 SQIVND (reference sequence). The CDR3 covers 15 residues. CDR3 nucleotide sequence: TGTGCCAGTAGTAAGTCCCGGGACAGGGGTAACGAGCAGTACTTC. Its translation: CASSKSRDRGNEQYF. Combining the CDR3 with reference TRBV19 and TRBJ2-7 gives the whole variable domain DGGITQSPKYLFRKEGQNVTLSCEQNLNHDAMYWYRQDPGQGLRLIYYSQIVNDFQKGDIAEGYSVSREKKESFPLTVTSAQKNPTAFYLCASSKSRDRGNEQYFGPGTRLTVT.

The chain has TRBV2 and TRBJ2-2; D uncertain. Germline CDR1 reads SNHLY; CDR2 reads FYNNEI. Trimming took 6 bases from V and 6 from J, leaving 14 bases between them. The CDR3 totals 14 residues. Here the CDR3 DNA reads TGTGCCAGCAGGGCGGTACGGTGGGCCGGGGAGCTGTTTTTT. Encoded protein: CASRAVRWAGELFF.

The J gene is TRBJ1-5, the V gene TRBV4-1; D might be TRBD1 (5 bases). This CDR3 spans 14 amino acids. With 2 bases removed from V and 15 bases from J, the gap between germline ends came to 20 bases. Germline CDR1 reads MGHRA; CDR2 reads YSYEKL. The CDR3 here is CASSQHEGAGGLHF. The CDR3 DNA follows: TGCGCCAGCAGCCAACACGAAGGGGCCGGGGGTCTGCATTTT.

The DNA of the CDR3 is TGTGCCAGCAGTTTGGCGGGGAGGGGTGGCTACACCTTC. It translates to CASSLAGRGGYTF. V gene TRBV6-5 combines with J gene TRBJ1-2; possible D gene TRBD1, 5 bases. V lost 4 bases, J lost 7 bases, and 13 bases lay in between. The CDR3 has 13 amino acids. From germline, CDR1 is MNHEY and CDR2 SVGAGI.

The V gene is TRBV6-1, the J gene TRBJ2-1, with TRBD2 matching over 11 bases. The CDR3 has 15 amino acids. In germline, CDR1 is MNHNS, CDR2 SASEGT. V shed 0 bases and J 6 bases; nucleotides not matched to a gene: 1. As DNA, the CDR3 is TGTGCCAGCAGTGAAGCTAGCGGGGGGGCCAATGAGCAGTTCTTC. Its protein is CASSEASGGANEQFF.

Written as DNA, the CDR3 is TGCAGCGGAGGTTGGTCCGTCGGAGCTTTCTTT. This gives the protein CSGGWSVGAFF. This chain connects TRBV29-1 to TRBJ1-1; no reliable D call. Trimming took off 7 bases at V and 10 bases at J, with 16 bases between the two ends. Germline values: CDR1 SQVTM, CDR2 ANQGSEA. This CDR3 comprises 11 residues.

As DNA, the CDR3 is TGTGCCAGTAGTCCCGGACAGAACTCCTACGAGCAGTACTTC. It codes for CASSPGQNSYEQYF. The chain carries TRBV19 and TRBJ2-7, with a weak D call TRBD1 (6 bases). Trimming took off 5 bases at V and 0 bases at J, with 11 bases between the two ends. Germline CDR1 reads LNHDA; CDR2 reads SQIVND (reference sequence). This CDR3 has 14 amino acids. Looking up the rest from reference TRBV19 and TRBJ2-7 gives the full variable domain: DGGITQSPKYLFRKEGQNVTLSCEQNLNHDAMYWYRQDPGQGLRLIYYSQIVNDFQKGDIAEGYSVSREKKESFPLTVTSAQKNPTAFYLCASSPGQNSYEQYFGPGTRLTVT.

CDR3 residues: CASSEFGNYGYTF. The CDR3 DNA follows: TGTGCCAGCAGTGAATTCGGGAACTATGGCTACACCTTC. The chain recombines TRBV25-1 with TRBJ1-2; D is undetermined. The germline V gene has CDR1 MGHDK and CDR2 SYGVNS. The CDR3 has 13 residues. The ends were cut back, 1 base at V and 2 bases at J, with 5 bases in the middle.

This chain joins TRBV19 and TRBJ1-1; D gene uncertain. This CDR3 region has 14 residues. Germline V gene data show CDR1 as LNHDA and CDR2 as SQIVND (reference sequence). The V gene lost 6 bases and the J gene lost 3 bases, with 14 bases spanning the gap. In DNA, the CDR3 is TGTGCCAGTAGAAAGCCGTGGTTGGACACTGAAGCTTTCTTT. Amino acid sequence: CASRKPWLDTEAFF.

V and J are TRBV29-1 and TRBJ2-1, with D hard to call. CDR1 and CDR2 from the germline V gene are SQVTM and ANQGSEA. CDR3 length: 10 amino acids. V was pared by 5 bases and J by 10 bases, with 9 bases between. CDR3 sequence: CSVKSGEQFF. In DNA form, the CDR3 reads TGCAGCGTTAAGTCAGGCGAGCAGTTCTTC.

The chain joins TRBV5-8 to TRBJ2-7; D may be TRBD2 (5 bases). The CDR3 runs to 13 residues. CDR1 is SGHTS, CDR2 YDEGEE, per germline. Trimming removed 5 bases from V and 3 bases from J, with 12 bases in between. CDR3: CASSSSGVYEQYF. CDR3 bases: TGTGCCAGCAGTTCCAGCGGAGTCTACGAGCAGTACTTC.

The chain is built from TRBV28 and TRBJ1-2; weak D call: TRBD1 (5 bases). V was clipped by 6 bases and J by 3 bases, with 17 bases between them. This CDR3 has 15 residues. CDR1 is MDHEN and CDR2 is SYDVKM in the germline V gene. CDR3 residues: CASRITGKYDYGYTF. The CDR3 coding sequence is TGTGCCAGCAGAATCACAGGAAAGTACGACTATGGCTACACCTTC.

The CDR3 sequence: CASSYVGALKTEAFF. CDR3 in DNA: TGTGCCAGCAGTTACGTGGGGGCGCTTAAGACTGAAGCTTTCTTT. The chain couples TRBV6-5 to TRBJ1-1; TRBD1 is a possible D gene (6 bases). The CDR3 extends over 15 amino acids. Trimming stripped 2 bases from V and 5 bases from J, with 15 bases between. The germline gives CDR1 MNHEY, CDR2 SVGAGI.

This chain joins TRBV6-5 and TRBJ2-7, with 7 positions matching TRBD1. V lost 6 bases, J lost 1 base, and 3 bases stayed unmatched. There are 13 residues in the CDR3. Germline lookup yields CDR1 MNHEY and CDR2 SVGAGI. CDR3 sequence (DNA): TGTGCCAGCAGGTGGGGACAGTCCTACGAGCAGTACTTC. The encoded protein is CASRWGQSYEQYF.

This chain uses TRBV4-3 with TRBJ1-3, with D tentatively TRBD1 (6 bases). This CDR3 has 18 residues. Trimming removed 4 bases from V and 0 bases from J, with 19 bases in between. Germline CDR1 reads LGHNA; CDR2 reads YSLEER. CDR3 coding DNA: TGCGCCAGCAGCCTGGGGGGGCCACAGAGTGACTCTGGAAACACCATATATTTT. Its translation: CASSLGGPQSDSGNTIYF.

This clone was observed a few times. The rearrangement joins TRBV28 to TRBJ2-3; 9 bases map to TRBD2. This CDR3 comprises 15 residues. Germline V CDR1 and CDR2: MDHEN, SYDVKM. After removal of 2 bases from V and 5 bases from J, the junction contained 5 bases not matched to a gene. The CDR3 DNA reads TGTGCCAGCAGTTTAGCGGGGGGGCCGGGAGATACGCAGTATTTT. This encodes CASSLAGGPGDTQYF.